These 8 T cell receptor beta chains were sequenced from one sample in a study of OX40 agonist ivuxolimab in advanced cancers. Profiling relied on immunoSEQ multiplex PCR, and the TCRdb table lists in-frame clones only, not all of them. The data contain 55,000 to 90,000 clones, 88% of them singletons. Here the sequenced sample was CD4+ or CD8+ T cells sorted from blood, taken in a trial of the OX40 agonist ivuxolimab. Receptor source: an adult with an advanced solid tumor such as melanoma, head and neck, liver or kidney cancer.

The rearrangement links TRBV18 to TRBJ2-7; 9 bases are shared with TRBD1. This CDR3 has 13 amino acids. Germline V gene data show CDR1 as KGHSH and CDR2 as LQKENI. V dropped 6 bases and J dropped 0; count of bases not matched to a gene: 0. The CDR3 region has the DNA TGTGCCAGCTCGGGACAGGGCTCCTACGAGCAGTACTTC. It specifies CASSGQGSYEQYF.

CDR3 in DNA: TGCGCCAGCAGCCAAGACTATCGCGGGCCGACTGAAGCTTTCTTT. As protein: CASSQDYRGPTEAFF. This rearrangement joins TRBV4-3 to TRBJ1-1; D unclear. V was shortened by 0 bases and J by 5 bases, with 13 bases between the two germline ends. CDR1 is LGHNA, CDR2 YSLEER, per germline. This CDR3 is 15 amino acids long.

J is TRBJ1-2 and V is TRBV27, with D possibly matching TRBD1 (6 bases). Trimming removed 6 bases at V and 0 bases at J, with 20 bases between. Germline lookup yields CDR1 MNHEY and CDR2 SMNVEV (reference sequence). CDR3 size: 17 residues. The CDR3 spells CASSRRTNRVANYGYTF. The CDR3 DNA reads as TGTGCCAGCAGCCGGAGAACAAACAGGGTAGCTAACTATGGCTACACCTTC.

This chain links TRBV30 with TRBJ1-5; D perhaps matches TRBD1 (6 bases). The CDR3 sequence is 16 residues long. The V end lost 0 bases, the J end lost 1 base, and 13 bases lay between the germline ends. Germline CDR1 reads GTSNPN; CDR2 reads SVGIG (reference sequence). The CDR3 here is CAWSVPGALSNQPQHF. The CDR3, as DNA: TGTGCCTGGAGTGTACCGGGGGCCCTAAGCAATCAGCCCCAGCATTTT.

The genes are TRBV7-9 and TRBJ1-5, with D unclear. The germline gives CDR1 SEHNR, CDR2 FQNEAQ (reference sequence). Deletions cut 1 base from V and 10 bases from J, with 11 bases between. The CDR3 contains 13 residues. The CDR3 nucleotides are TGTGCCAGCAGCTTAGAAGGGTGGGGTCCCCAGCATTTT. Amino acids: CASSLEGWGPQHF.

The chain couples TRBV10-3 to TRBJ2-3; D is uncertain. Germline loops: CDR1 ENHRY, CDR2 SYGVKD. Trimming cost V 7 bases and J 0 bases, with 8 bases left between them. The CDR3 runs 13 residues. Here the CDR3 reads CAINTASTDTQYF. The CDR3 DNA is TGTGCCATCAATACAGCCAGCACAGATACGCAGTATTTT.

Only one count was recorded for this clone. This chain uses TRBV9 with TRBJ2-5; D may match TRBD1 or TRBD2 (5 bases each). Matching the DNA end better, TRBJ2-7 makes the J call doubtful. This CDR3 region has 15 residues. Per germline, CDR1 SGDLS and CDR2 YYNGEE. The CDR3 sequence: CASSVGQGVPYEQYF. The CDR3 nucleotides read TGTGCCAGCAGCGTAGGGCAGGGAGTCCCCTACGAGCAGTACTTC.

The rearrangement links TRBV7-8 to TRBJ1-5; TRBD1 matches at 9 bases. V lost 1 base to trimming and J lost 7 bases; unmatched junction nucleotides: 5. The CDR3 loop spans 15 amino acids. Germline assignment: CDR1 SGHVS and CDR2 FQNEAQ. The CDR3, as DNA: TGTGCCAGCAGCTTAGGGGGGGACAGGGACCAGCCCCAGCATTTT. Protein: CASSLGGDRDQPQHF.